A single sample gave rise to the 5 T cell receptor beta chains below, sequenced in a study of cytomegalovirus exposure and HLA in healthy donors. PCR employed 60 Vbeta and 13 Jbeta primers. The protocol was immunoSEQ multiplex PCR, while the TCRdb copy is restricted to in-frame clones and leaves out a portion. Of some 120,000 clones detected, about 63% appear once; the ten largest clones hold 1.6%. Sequencing was carried out using PBMCs. These receptors came from a man aged 25-45 years in good health and CMV-seropositive.

This clone appeared a few times. The chain's CDR3 is CASSLGGQEDYEQYF. As DNA, the CDR3 is TGTGCCAGCAGCTTAGGTGGACAGGAGGACTACGAGCAGTACTTC. The chain couples TRBV11-2 to TRBJ2-7; 7 positions agree with TRBD1. Per the germline V gene, CDR1 is SGHAT and CDR2 is FQNNGV. The CDR3 spans 15 residues. Losses at the gene ends were 1 base for V and 3 bases for J; bases not matched to a gene: 6. The full variable domain, in which reference TRBV11-2 and TRBJ2-7 provide the parts outside the CDR3, is EAGVAQSPRYKIIEKRQSVAFWCNPISGHATLYWYQQILGQGPKLLIQFQNNGVVDDSQLPKDRFSAERLKGVDSTLKIQPAKLEDSAVYLCASSLGGQEDYEQYFGPGTRLTVT.

This clone was picked up many times. The chain links TRBV11-2 to TRBJ2-7, with D tentatively TRBD2 (5 bases). V was clipped by 6 bases and J by 0 bases, with 18 bases between them. Germline-derived CDR1 and CDR2 are SGHAT and FQNNGV. The CDR3 loop spans 16 amino acids. CDR3 amino acids: CASSPVPSGVSYEQYF. The CDR3 DNA sequence: TGTGCCAGCAGTCCTGTTCCCAGCGGAGTCTCCTACGAGCAGTACTTC.

V gene TRBV6-5 combines with J gene TRBJ2-5, with D unresolved. The closer fit of TRBJ2-7 to the DNA end suggests the J call may be wrong. This CDR3 is 14 amino acids long. Germline V lookup: CDR1 MNHEY, CDR2 SVGAGI. Here the CDR3 DNA reads TGTGCCAGCAGCCCTTCCCTCTACTCCTACGAGCAGTACTTC. As protein: CASSPSLYSYEQYF.

This clone came up a few times. This chain connects TRBV2 to TRBJ1-2; D gene uncertain. There are 12 residues in the CDR3. Between the trimmed V and J ends, which lost 1 base and 3 bases, there was a span of 3 bases. Germline V gives CDR1 SNHLY, CDR2 FYNNEI. The DNA for the CDR3 is TGTGCCAGCAGTGAAGTAGACTATGGCTACACCTTC. Its translation is CASSEVDYGYTF. Looking up the rest from reference TRBV2 and TRBJ1-2 gives the full variable domain: EPEVTQTPSHQVTQMGQEVILRCVPISNHLYFYWYRQILGQKVEFLVSFYNNEISEKSEIFDDQFSVERPDGSNFTLKIRSTKLEDSAMYFCASSEVDYGYTFGSGTRLTVV.

This clone was counted between two and nine times. The same CDR3 can be traced to other DNA sequences in this sample. The V and J genes are TRBV29-1 and TRBJ2-7; D might be TRBD1 (6 bases). The CDR3 length is 14 residues. Germline V gene lookup returns CDR1 SQVTM and CDR2 ANQGSEA. Trimming removed 2 bases from V and 0 bases from J, with 11 bases in between. The CDR3 region is CSVELDSPSYEQYF. The CDR3, as DNA: TGCAGCGTTGAATTGGACAGTCCCTCCTACGAGCAGTACTTC.